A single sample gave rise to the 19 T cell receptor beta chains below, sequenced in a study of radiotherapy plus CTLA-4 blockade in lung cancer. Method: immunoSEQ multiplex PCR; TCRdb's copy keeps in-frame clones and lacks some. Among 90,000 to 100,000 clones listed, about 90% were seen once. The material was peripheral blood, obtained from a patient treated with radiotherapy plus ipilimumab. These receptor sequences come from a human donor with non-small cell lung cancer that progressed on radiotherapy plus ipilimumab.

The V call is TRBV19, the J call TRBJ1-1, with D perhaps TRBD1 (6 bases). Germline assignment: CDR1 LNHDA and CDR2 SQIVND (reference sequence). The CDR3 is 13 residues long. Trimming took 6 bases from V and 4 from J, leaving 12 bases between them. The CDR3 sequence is CASSPGVFTEAFF. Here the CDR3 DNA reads TGTGCCAGTAGCCCAGGGGTGTTCACTGAAGCTTTCTTT.

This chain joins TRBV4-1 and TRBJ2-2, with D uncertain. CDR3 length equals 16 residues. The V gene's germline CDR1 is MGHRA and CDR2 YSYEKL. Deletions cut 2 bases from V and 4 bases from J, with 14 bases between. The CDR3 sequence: CASSQPRLGSTGELFF. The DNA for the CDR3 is TGCGCCAGCAGCCAACCGCGACTGGGGTCCACCGGGGAGCTGTTTTTT.

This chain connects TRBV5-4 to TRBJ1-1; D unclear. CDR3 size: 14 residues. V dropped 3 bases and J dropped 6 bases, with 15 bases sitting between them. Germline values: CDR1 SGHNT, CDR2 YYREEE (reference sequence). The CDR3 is CASSYPDRLAEAFF. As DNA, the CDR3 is TGTGCCAGCAGCTACCCGGACCGTTTGGCTGAAGCTTTCTTT. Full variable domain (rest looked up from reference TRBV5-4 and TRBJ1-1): ETGVTQSPTHLIKTRGQQVTLRCSSQSGHNTVSWYQQALGQGPQFIFQYYREEENGRGNFPPRFSGLQFPNYSSELNVNALELDDSALYLCASSYPDRLAEAFFGQGTRLTVV.

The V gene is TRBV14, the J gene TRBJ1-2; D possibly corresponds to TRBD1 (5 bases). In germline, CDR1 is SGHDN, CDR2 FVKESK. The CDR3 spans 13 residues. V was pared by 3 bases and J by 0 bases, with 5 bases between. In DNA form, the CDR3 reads TGTGCCAGCAGCCAGACAGCTAACTATGGCTACACCTTC. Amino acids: CASSQTANYGYTF. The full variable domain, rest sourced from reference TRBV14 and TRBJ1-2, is EAGVTQFPSHSVIEKGQTVTLRCDPISGHDNLYWYRRVMGKEIKFLLHFVKESKQDESGMPNNRFLAERTGGTYSTLKVQPAELEDSGVYFCASSQTANYGYTFGSGTRLTVV.

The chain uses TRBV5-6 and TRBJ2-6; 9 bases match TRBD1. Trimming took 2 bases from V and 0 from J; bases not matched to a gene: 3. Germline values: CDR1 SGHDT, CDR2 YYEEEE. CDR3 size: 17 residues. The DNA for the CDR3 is TGTGCCAGCAGCTTTCGGACAGGGGCCTCTGGGGCCAACGTCCTGACTTTC. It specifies CASSFRTGASGANVLTF.

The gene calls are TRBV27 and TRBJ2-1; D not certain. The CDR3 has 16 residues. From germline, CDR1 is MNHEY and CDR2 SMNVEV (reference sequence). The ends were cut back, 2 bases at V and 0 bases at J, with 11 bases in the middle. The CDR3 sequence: CASSLNPASSYNEQFF. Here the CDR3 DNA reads TGTGCCAGCAGTTTAAACCCTGCCTCCTCCTACAATGAGCAGTTCTTC.

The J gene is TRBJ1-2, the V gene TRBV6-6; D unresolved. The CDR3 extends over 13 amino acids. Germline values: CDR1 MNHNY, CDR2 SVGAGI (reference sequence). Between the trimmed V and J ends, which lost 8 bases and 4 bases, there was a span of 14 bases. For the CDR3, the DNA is TGTGCCAGCGGGAGAGCCGAAAGCTATGGCTACACCTTC. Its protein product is CASGRAESYGYTF.

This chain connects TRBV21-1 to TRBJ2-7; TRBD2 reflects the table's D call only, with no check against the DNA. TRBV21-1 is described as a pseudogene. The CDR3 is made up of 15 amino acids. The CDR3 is CASSPRCRSSYEQYF. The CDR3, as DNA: TGTGCCAGCAGCCCCCGGTGCCGGAGCTCCTACGAGCAGTACTTC.

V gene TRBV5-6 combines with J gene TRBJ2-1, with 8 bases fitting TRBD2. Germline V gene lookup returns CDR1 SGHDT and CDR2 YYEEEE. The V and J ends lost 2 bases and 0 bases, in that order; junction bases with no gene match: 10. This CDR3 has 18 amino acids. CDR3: CASSFKAGGLSSYNEQFF. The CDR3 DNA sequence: TGTGCCAGCAGCTTTAAGGCGGGAGGCCTGAGCTCCTACAATGAGCAGTTCTTC.

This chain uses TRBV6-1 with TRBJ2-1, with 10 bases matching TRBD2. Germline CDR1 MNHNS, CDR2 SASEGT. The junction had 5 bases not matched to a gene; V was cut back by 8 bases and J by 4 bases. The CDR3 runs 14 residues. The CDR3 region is CASLAGGGYNEQFF. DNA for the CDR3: TGTGCCAGCTTAGCGGGAGGAGGTTACAATGAGCAGTTCTTC.

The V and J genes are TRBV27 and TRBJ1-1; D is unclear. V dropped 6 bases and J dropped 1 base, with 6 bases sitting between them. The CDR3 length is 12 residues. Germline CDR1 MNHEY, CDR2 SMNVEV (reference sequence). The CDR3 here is CASSTQNTEAFF. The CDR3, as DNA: TGTGCCAGCAGCACACAGAACACTGAAGCTTTCTTT.

The CDR3 DNA reads TGTGCCTCACGGGCAGATAGCAATCAGCCCCAGCATTTT. It codes for CASRADSNQPQHF. This chain joins TRBV19 and TRBJ1-5, with D unclear. Germline CDR1 is LNHDA and CDR2 is SQIVND (reference sequence). This CDR3 has 13 residues. V lost 11 bases and J lost 0, with 11 bases in between.

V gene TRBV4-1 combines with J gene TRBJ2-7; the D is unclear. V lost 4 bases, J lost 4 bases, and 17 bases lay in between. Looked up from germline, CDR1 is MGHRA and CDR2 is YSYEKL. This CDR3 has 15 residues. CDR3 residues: CASSPPSGGWYEQYF. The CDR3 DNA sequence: TGCGCCAGCAGCCCCCCATCAGGTGGTTGGTACGAGCAGTACTTC.

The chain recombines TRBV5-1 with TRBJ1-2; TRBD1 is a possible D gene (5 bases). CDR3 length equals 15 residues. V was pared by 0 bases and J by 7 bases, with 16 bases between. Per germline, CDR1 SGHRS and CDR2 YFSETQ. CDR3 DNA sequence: TGCGCCAGCAGCTTGGACACCGGGACTACTGCTGGCTACACCTTC. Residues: CASSLDTGTTAGYTF.

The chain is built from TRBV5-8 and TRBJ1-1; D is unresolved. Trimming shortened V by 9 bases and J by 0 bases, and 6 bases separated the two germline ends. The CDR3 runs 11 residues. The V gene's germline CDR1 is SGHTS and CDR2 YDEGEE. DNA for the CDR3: TGTGCCACCTGGGTGAACACTGAAGCTTTCTTT. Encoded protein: CATWVNTEAFF.

CDR3 DNA sequence: TGTGCCAGCAGTTACGGACCTCTGTCCTACGAGCAGTACTTC. It translates to CASSYGPLSYEQYF. The chain carries TRBV6-5 and TRBJ2-7; D is unclear. The CDR3 is 14 amino acids. V was clipped by 2 bases and J by 1 base, with 9 bases between them. CDR1 and CDR2 from the germline V gene are MNHEY and SVGAGI.

The DNA for the CDR3 is TGTGCCAGCAGTGAAATGACGGGTCGTCAAGAGACCCAGTACTTC. Translating gives CASSEMTGRQETQYF. The J gene is TRBJ2-5, the V gene TRBV6-1; D is undetermined. Germline CDR1 and CDR2: MNHNS and SASEGT. Deletions cut 2 bases from V and 2 bases from J, with 12 bases between. This CDR3 spans 15 amino acids.

The CDR3 coding sequence is TGTGCCAGTGCTACCGGGGCGGGGGGAAACACCATATATTTT. Its translation: CASATGAGGNTIYF. The chain is built from TRBV6-1 and TRBJ1-3; tentative D call: TRBD1 (5 bases). From germline, CDR1 is MNHNS and CDR2 SASEGT. V was cut by 9 bases and J by 4 bases, with 16 bases left in between. This CDR3 has 14 residues.

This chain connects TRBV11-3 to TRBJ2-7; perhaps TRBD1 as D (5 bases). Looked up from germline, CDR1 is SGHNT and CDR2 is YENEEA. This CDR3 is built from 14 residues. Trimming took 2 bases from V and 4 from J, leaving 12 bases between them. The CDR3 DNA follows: TGTGCCAGCAGCTTATATGACAGCGAGTACGAGCAGTACTTC. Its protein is CASSLYDSEYEQYF.